This is a list of T cell receptor beta chains from one sample in a study of cytomegalovirus exposure and HLA in healthy donors. Sequencing used immunoSEQ multiplex PCR; TCRdb keeps in-frame clones, though not all of them. The data show some 140,000 clones, approximately 84% seen once. The sample consisted of PBMCs. All receptors derive from a young woman in good health and CMV-seronegative. Both conserved end residues are part of each CDR3. A D gene is named only where the DNA matches it firmly. Clone size appears in some rows only: once, few, many, or a class for an expanded clone.

CDR3aa,CDR3nt,j_gene,v_gene,abundance,d_gene
CASSLRASGTGELFF,TGTGCCAGCAGCTTGAGGGCCAGTGGGACCGGGGAGCTGTTTTTT,TRBJ2-2,TRBV7-8,few,NA
CASSLGGIDEQFF,TGTGCCAGCAGTTTAGGAGGGATCGATGAGCAGTTCTTC,TRBJ2-1,TRBV27,NA,NA
CASSQEDINYEQYF,TGTGCCAGCAGCCAAGAGGACATCAACTACGAGCAGTACTTC,TRBJ2-7,TRBV4-2,few,NA
CASSPYTEAFF,TGTGCCAGCAGCCCTTACACTGAAGCTTTCTTT,TRBJ1-1,TRBV7-9,few,NA
CASSVQGTFTGELFF,TGTGCCAGCAGCGTACAGGGGACCTTCACCGGGGAGCTGTTTTTT,TRBJ2-2,TRBV9,few,NA
CSVADGGYGYTF,TGCAGCGTTGCGGATGGCGGCTATGGCTACACCTTC,TRBJ1-2,TRBV29-1,NA,NA
CASTSGGRIDTQYF,TGTGCCAGCACAAGCGGGGGCCGTATAGATACGCAGTATTTT,TRBJ2-3,TRBV6-1,once,TRBD2
CASSDLAGGQETQYF,TGTGCCAGCAGTGATTTAGCGGGGGGGCAGGAGACCCAGTACTTC,TRBJ2-5,TRBV6-1,few,TRBD2
CASSLALLAGPSTDTQYF,TGTGCCAGCAGCTTGGCTTTATTAGCGGGGCCTAGCACAGATACGCAGTATTTT,TRBJ2-3,TRBV5-8,NA,TRBD2
CASTLGGQVYEQYF,TGTGCCAGCACCCTCGGGGGGCAAGTCTACGAGCAGTACTTC,TRBJ2-7,TRBV13,NA,NA
CASSPYVLGADSSYEQYF,TGTGCCAGCTCACCATATGTTTTGGGGGCGGATTCCTCCTACGAGCAGTACTTC,TRBJ2-7,TRBV18,NA,NA
CSGTGENYGYTF,TGCAGCGGGACAGGGGAAAACTATGGCTACACCTTC,TRBJ1-2,TRBV29-1,NA,TRBD1
CASSVDRGRRTEAFF,TGTGCCAGCAGTGTGGACAGGGGGCGGAGAACTGAAGCTTTCTTT,TRBJ1-1,TRBV2,NA,TRBD1
CASSPTTTGLNTQYF,TGTGCCAGCAGTCCAACTACGACAGGGCTTAATACGCAGTATTTT,TRBJ2-3,TRBV28,once,TRBD1
CASMTNPLDKFNEKLFF,TGTGCCAGCATGACGAACCCATTGGACAAATTTAATGAAAAACTGTTTTTT,TRBJ1-4,TRBV2,NA,NA
CASSPRPQETQYF,TGTGCCAGCTCACCACGTCCTCAAGAGACCCAGTACTTC,TRBJ2-5,TRBV18,NA,NA
CASSPGQGPNTEAFF,TGTGCCAGCTCACCGGGACAGGGACCCAACACTGAAGCTTTCTTT,TRBJ1-1,TRBV18,NA,TRBD1
CASSLNLGTALDEAFF,TGTGCCAGCAGTTTAAATCTGGGGACAGCTCTTGACGAAGCTTTCTTT,TRBJ1-1,TRBV28,NA,TRBD1
CASSFRQGPHEQYF,TGTGCCAGCAGCTTTCGACAGGGGCCCCACGAGCAGTACTTC,TRBJ2-7,TRBV27,once,TRBD1
CASSRTSGVGELFF,TGTGCCAGTAGCCGGACTAGCGGGGTCGGGGAGCTGTTTTTT,TRBJ2-2,TRBV19,NA,TRBD2
CASSPRQGIDGYTF,TGTGCCAGCTCACCACGACAGGGTATTGATGGCTACACCTTC,TRBJ1-2,TRBV18,few,TRBD1
CASSPRDGSPGELFF,TGTGCCAGCTCACCCCGAGACGGGAGCCCCGGGGAGCTGTTTTTT,TRBJ2-2,TRBV18,NA,NA
CASSPGTITAFF,TGTGCCAGCTCACCAGGCACCATAACAGCTTTCTTT,TRBJ1-1,TRBV18,once,NA
CASSFRSSYNEQFF,TGCGCCAGCAGCTTCCGGAGCTCCTACAATGAGCAGTTCTTC,TRBJ2-1,TRBV5-1,NA,NA
CASSSPRGGLMETQYF,TGTGCCAGCAGCTCGCCGCGGGGGGGGCTAATGGAGACCCAGTACTTC,TRBJ2-5,TRBV11-2,NA,TRBD2
CASSPNMNTEAFF,TGTGCCAGCTCACCCAACATGAACACTGAAGCTTTCTTT,TRBJ1-1,TRBV18,NA,NA
CASSVAGGPLETQYF,TGTGCCAGCAGCGTCGCGGGGGGGCCTCTGGAGACCCAGTACTTC,TRBJ2-5,TRBV9,NA,TRBD2
CASSQGTGNTGELFF,TGCGCCAGCAGCCAAGGGACAGGGAACACCGGGGAGCTGTTTTTT,TRBJ2-2,TRBV4-1,NA,TRBD1
CASSTRQGRETQYF,TGTGCCAGCAGCACCCGACAGGGAAGGGAGACCCAGTACTTC,TRBJ2-5,TRBV9,NA,TRBD1
CAISEEGRGHTEAFF,TGTGCCATCAGTGAGGAAGGCAGGGGGCACACTGAAGCTTTCTTT,TRBJ1-1,TRBV10-3,NA,TRBD1
CASSVGVTDSGNTIYF,TGTGCCAGCAGCGTAGGGGTGACAGACTCTGGAAACACCATATATTTT,TRBJ1-3,TRBV9,once,NA
CASSLGQGDADTQYF,TGCGCCAGCAGCTTGGGACAGGGAGACGCAGATACGCAGTATTTT,TRBJ2-3,TRBV5-1,NA,TRBD1
CASSFRGQGVHGELFF,TGTGCCAGCAGTTTCCGCGGACAGGGGGTTCACGGGGAGCTGTTTTTT,TRBJ2-2,TRBV6-6,NA,TRBD1
CASSLSWETQYF,TGCGCCAGCAGCTTGAGCTGGGAGACCCAGTACTTC,TRBJ2-5,TRBV5-1,once,NA
CASSRRLAGGGETQYF,TGCGCCAGCAGCCGAAGACTAGCGGGGGGTGGGGAGACCCAGTACTTC,TRBJ2-5,TRBV4-3,NA,TRBD2
CASTLLTNSGNTIYF,TGTGCCAGCACCCTACTTACGAACTCTGGAAACACCATATATTTT,TRBJ1-3,TRBV6-6,NA,NA
CASSRTGLADTQYF,TGTGCCAGTAGTAGGACAGGGTTGGCAGATACGCAGTATTTT,TRBJ2-3,TRBV19,NA,TRBD1
CASSLDGTTSYGYTF,TGTGCCAGCAGCTTAGACGGGACAACCAGCTATGGCTACACCTTC,TRBJ1-2,TRBV7-2,NA,NA
CASSQDIRGQINEKLFF,TGTGCCAGCAGCCAAGATATTAGGGGCCAGATTAATGAAAAACTGTTTTTT,TRBJ1-4,TRBV4-2,NA,NA
CASSSLAGSTDTQYF,TGCGCCAGCAGCTCACTAGCGGGAAGCACAGATACGCAGTATTTT,TRBJ2-3,TRBV5-1,NA,TRBD2
CASSLFGGLNTGELFF,TGTGCCAGCAGCCTATTCGGGGGGTTGAACACCGGGGAGCTGTTTTTT,TRBJ2-2,TRBV7-3,few,TRBD2
CASSLDAQATQYF,TGTGCCAGCAGCTTAGATGCACAGGCTACGCAGTATTTT,TRBJ2-3,TRBV7-2,NA,NA
CASSVGAVSELYGYTF,TGTGCCAGCAGCGTAGGAGCGGTATCGGAGCTCTATGGCTACACCTTC,TRBJ1-2,TRBV9,NA,NA
CASSPGRGLTYNEQFF,TGTGCCAGCTCACCAGGGAGGGGTTTAACCTACAATGAGCAGTTCTTC,TRBJ2-1,TRBV18,NA,TRBD2
CASRADRVHGYTF,TGTGCCAGCAGGGCGGACAGGGTCCATGGCTACACCTTC,TRBJ1-2,TRBV2,NA,TRBD1
CASSRSSSGEQGELFF,TGTGCCAGCAGCCGATCGAGCTCAGGGGAACAAGGGGAGCTGTTTTTT,TRBJ2-2,TRBV4-2,once,NA
CASSPDSSGNQPQHF,TGTGCCAGCTCGCCCGACAGTTCGGGCAATCAGCCCCAGCATTTT,TRBJ1-5,TRBV18,few,NA
CASSIDGQGGRHSNQPQHF,TGTGCCAGTAGTATAGATGGGCAAGGGGGAAGACATAGCAATCAGCCCCAGCATTTT,TRBJ1-5,TRBV19,NA,NA
CASSVGTGGGRTDTQYF,TGTGCCAGCAGTGTCGGTACTGGGGGGGGGAGGACAGATACGCAGTATTTT,TRBJ2-3,TRBV6-1,NA,TRBD2
CASSLLDRGGYGYTF,TGTGCCAGCAGCTTACTGGACAGGGGGGGTTATGGCTACACCTTC,TRBJ1-2,TRBV11-2,NA,TRBD1
CASSSPGQNYGYTF,TGCGCCAGCAGTTCGCCGGGACAGAACTATGGCTACACCTTC,TRBJ1-2,TRBV4-1,NA,TRBD1
CASSFWDRTNTEAFF,TGTGCCAGCAGTTTTTGGGACAGAACTAACACTGAAGCTTTCTTT,TRBJ1-1,TRBV27,NA,TRBD1
CASSFGGSSYEQYF,TGCGCCAGCAGCTTCGGGGGGAGCTCCTACGAGCAGTACTTC,TRBJ2-7,TRBV5-1,NA,TRBD2